This is a list of T cell receptor beta chains from one sample in a study of CXCR3 chemokines and chemotherapy response in bladder cancer. A single record per CDR3 protein comes from TCRdb applying MiXCR to the PCR reads. The sample yields about 13,000 distinct CDR3 sequences, around 12% seen once. Sampling was performed from a patient whose treatment included neoadjuvant chemotherapy. These receptors all stem from a human donor with bladder cancer that did not respond to neoadjuvant chemotherapy. CDR3s include the opening cysteine and the closing phenylalanine or tryptophan. Each record gives: CDR3 DNA, CDR3 protein, clone size, D gene, V gene, J gene. A D gene is named only where the DNA matches it firmly. Rows may omit the clone size; those that give it use once, few, many or a size class.

CDR3nt: TGTGCCAGCAGCCGGACACAAAACACTGAAGCTTTCTTT; CDR3aa: CASSRTQNTEAFF; abundance: few; d_gene: -; v_gene: TRBV7-9; j_gene: TRBJ1-1
CDR3nt: TGTGCCACAAGTACATCGGAAACAGAGACCCAGTACTTC; CDR3aa: CATSTSETETQYF; abundance: many; d_gene: -; v_gene: TRBV19; j_gene: TRBJ2-5
CDR3nt: TGTGCCAGCAGTTATTACCCAAGTCGAGGCTACACCTTC; CDR3aa: CASSYYPSRGYTF; abundance: medium-sized; d_gene: -; v_gene: TRBV6-2/TRBV6-3; j_gene: TRBJ1-2
CDR3nt: TGTGCCAGCAGGGGCTCTGGGGCCAACGTCCTGACTTTC; CDR3aa: CASRGSGANVLTF; abundance: -; d_gene: -; v_gene: TRBV7-9; j_gene: TRBJ2-6
CDR3nt: TGTGCCAGTAGTAGGCGGAGCAACAATGAGCAGTTCTTC; CDR3aa: CASSRRSNNEQFF; abundance: medium-sized; d_gene: -; v_gene: TRBV19; j_gene: TRBJ2-1
CDR3nt: TGTGCCAGCAGCTCGAGTGGTGGCTACGAGCAGTACTTC; CDR3aa: CASSSSGGYEQYF; abundance: many; d_gene: -; v_gene: TRBV5-6; j_gene: TRBJ2-7
CDR3nt: TGTGCCAGCAGTTACTCCCCTCAGGGCCTCTATGGCTACACCTTC; CDR3aa: CASSYSPQGLYGYTF; abundance: many; d_gene: -; v_gene: TRBV6-5; j_gene: TRBJ1-2
CDR3nt: TGTGCCATCAGTGAACTGGAGGGAGAGACCCAGTACTTC; CDR3aa: CAISELEGETQYF; abundance: many; d_gene: -; v_gene: TRBV10-3; j_gene: TRBJ2-5
CDR3nt: TGTGCCAGTAGTACGACAGGGTCCAACGAGCAGTACTTC; CDR3aa: CASSTTGSNEQYF; abundance: many; d_gene: TRBD1; v_gene: TRBV19; j_gene: TRBJ2-7
CDR3nt: TGTGCCAGCAGCGGCGGGGGGGGCCTGAACACTGAAGCTTTCTTT; CDR3aa: CASSGGGGLNTEAFF; abundance: -; d_gene: -; v_gene: TRBV9; j_gene: TRBJ1-1
CDR3nt: TGTGCCAGCAGCTGGACAGCTATTGGAAACACCATATATTTT; CDR3aa: CASSWTAIGNTIYF; abundance: -; d_gene: -; v_gene: TRBV7-9; j_gene: TRBJ1-3
CDR3nt: TGTGCCAGCAGTTATAGAGCAGACCTCGCAACTGAAGCTTTCTTT; CDR3aa: CASSYRADLATEAFF; abundance: few; d_gene: -; v_gene: TRBV6-5; j_gene: TRBJ1-1
CDR3nt: TGTGCCAGCAGTATAGGGGCTGGTCGGGTCAACTATGGCTACACCTTC; CDR3aa: CASSIGAGRVNYGYTF; abundance: many; d_gene: -; v_gene: TRBV6-6; j_gene: TRBJ1-2
CDR3nt: TGTGCCAGCAGTTTATATTCGGGGTTGGGGTCACCCCTCCACTTT; CDR3aa: CASSLYSGLGSPLHF; abundance: many; d_gene: -; v_gene: TRBV27; j_gene: TRBJ1-6
CDR3nt: TGTGCCAGCTCGGACAGATTCATCACGAGGGAGCAGTACTTC; CDR3aa: CASSDRFITREQYF; abundance: many; d_gene: -; v_gene: TRBV18; j_gene: TRBJ2-7
CDR3nt: TGTGCCAGCAGCGTAACGACTAGTTCCACAGATACGCAGTATTTT; CDR3aa: CASSVTTSSTDTQYF; abundance: many; d_gene: -; v_gene: TRBV9; j_gene: TRBJ2-3
CDR3nt: TGCAGCGTTGCCGGACAGGGAATGGCCCAGTACTTC; CDR3aa: CSVAGQGMAQYF; abundance: many; d_gene: TRBD1; v_gene: TRBV29-1; j_gene: TRBJ2-5
CDR3nt: TGCAGCGTTGTTCCCCTAAGCGACCAAGAGACCCAGTACTTC; CDR3aa: CSVVPLSDQETQYF; abundance: many; d_gene: -; v_gene: TRBV29-1; j_gene: TRBJ2-5
CDR3nt: TGCAGCGTTGGAGGGGGCAGGCGAGGAAGCACTGAAGCTTTCTTT; CDR3aa: CSVGGGRRGSTEAFF; abundance: many; d_gene: TRBD1; v_gene: TRBV29-1; j_gene: TRBJ1-1
CDR3nt: TGTGCCAGCAGTCCTTCTGGCGGGGGGGGACAAGAGACCCAGTACTTC; CDR3aa: CASSPSGGGGQETQYF; abundance: many; d_gene: TRBD2; v_gene: TRBV12-3/TRBV12-4; j_gene: TRBJ2-5
CDR3nt: TGTGCCAGCTCACGGTGGGGGTACACTGAAGCTTTCTTT; CDR3aa: CASSRWGYTEAFF; abundance: many; d_gene: -; v_gene: TRBV18; j_gene: TRBJ1-1
CDR3nt: TGCAGTGCTAGTATCGGGGGGGCCTCCTATACGCAGTATTTT; CDR3aa: CSASIGGASYTQYF; abundance: -; d_gene: TRBD2; v_gene: TRBV20-1; j_gene: TRBJ2-3
CDR3nt: TGTGCCAGTAGTACGTACAATTTCGACTACTCCTACGAGCAGTACTTC; CDR3aa: CASSTYNFDYSYEQYF; abundance: medium-sized; d_gene: -; v_gene: TRBV19; j_gene: TRBJ2-7
CDR3nt: TGTGCCAGCAGGCACAGGGAAGTCTACAATGAGCAGTTCTTC; CDR3aa: CASRHREVYNEQFF; abundance: many; d_gene: -; v_gene: TRBV28; j_gene: TRBJ2-1
CDR3nt: TGTGCCAGCTCACCAGTGGCGGACTACGAGCAGTACTTC; CDR3aa: CASSPVADYEQYF; abundance: many; d_gene: -; v_gene: TRBV18; j_gene: TRBJ2-7
CDR3nt: TGTGCCGCCTCCCCGGCAGGGAACACTGAAGCTTTCTTT; CDR3aa: CAASPAGNTEAFF; abundance: medium-sized; d_gene: -; v_gene: TRBV19; j_gene: TRBJ1-1
CDR3nt: TGTGCCAGCAGCAAGTTCGCTCTTGATTATTCACCCCTCCACTTT; CDR3aa: CASSKFALDYSPLHF; abundance: once; d_gene: -; v_gene: TRBV27; j_gene: TRBJ1-6
CDR3nt: TGTGCCAGCAGGGGGGTACAGGGGAGCTCCTATAATTCACCCCTCCACTTT; CDR3aa: CASRGVQGSSYNSPLHF; abundance: -; d_gene: TRBD1; v_gene: TRBV12-3/TRBV12-4; j_gene: TRBJ1-6
CDR3nt: TGCAGCGTTGATCATGGTCGGTATGGCTACACCTTC; CDR3aa: CSVDHGRYGYTF; abundance: many; d_gene: -; v_gene: TRBV29-1; j_gene: TRBJ1-2
CDR3nt: TGTGCCAGCAGTTCCCCAGCGCCCCCCGGGCTGCGGGAGTTCTTC; CDR3aa: CASSSPAPPGLREFF; abundance: medium-sized; d_gene: -; v_gene: TRBV27; j_gene: TRBJ2-1
CDR3nt: TGTGCCAGCTCACTGGCCGGGACAGGGGGAGCTGAAGCTTTCTTT; CDR3aa: CASSLAGTGGAEAFF; abundance: many; d_gene: TRBD1; v_gene: TRBV18; j_gene: TRBJ1-1
CDR3nt: TGTGCCAGCAGTTACGACCCAGGGGAGGGCTTTTACGAGCAGTACTTC; CDR3aa: CASSYDPGEGFYEQYF; abundance: many; d_gene: -; v_gene: TRBV6-2/TRBV6-3; j_gene: TRBJ2-7
CDR3nt: TGTGCCAGCAGTTTCGGAGGGGTGGGGTCACCCCTCCACTTT; CDR3aa: CASSFGGVGSPLHF; abundance: many; d_gene: -; v_gene: TRBV28; j_gene: TRBJ1-6
CDR3nt: TGTGCCAGCAGTTTAGACAGGAGCCAAGAGACCCAGTACTTC; CDR3aa: CASSLDRSQETQYF; abundance: many; d_gene: -; v_gene: TRBV28; j_gene: TRBJ2-5
CDR3nt: TGTGCCAGCTCACCACCGGGGATAGGAACTAATGAAAAACTGTTTTTT; CDR3aa: CASSPPGIGTNEKLFF; abundance: many; d_gene: -; v_gene: TRBV18; j_gene: TRBJ1-4
CDR3nt: TGTGCCAGTAGCGGGGGATTCACAGATACGCAGTATTTT; CDR3aa: CASSGGFTDTQYF; abundance: many; d_gene: -; v_gene: TRBV19; j_gene: TRBJ2-3
CDR3nt: TGTGCCAGTAGTTCTCGACGGGAGGCAAAGAATGAGCAGTTCTTC; CDR3aa: CASSSRREAKNEQFF; abundance: medium-sized; d_gene: TRBD2; v_gene: TRBV19; j_gene: TRBJ2-1
CDR3nt: TGTGCCAGCAGCTCCGGGACAGGGGTCACTGAAGCTTTCTTT; CDR3aa: CASSSGTGVTEAFF; abundance: many; d_gene: TRBD1; v_gene: TRBV6-5; j_gene: TRBJ1-1
CDR3nt: TGCAGTGCTGACACAGGGTACGGTCAGCCCCAGCATTTT; CDR3aa: CSADTGYGQPQHF; abundance: few; d_gene: -; v_gene: TRBV20-1; j_gene: TRBJ1-5
CDR3nt: TGTGCCAGCAGTGCCCAGGGGCCGAACTATGGCTACACCTTC; CDR3aa: CASSAQGPNYGYTF; abundance: many; d_gene: -; v_gene: TRBV27; j_gene: TRBJ1-2
CDR3nt: TGTGCCAGCACTTCGCCCCGAGAAAAACTGTTTTTT; CDR3aa: CASTSPREKLFF; abundance: once; d_gene: -; v_gene: TRBV28; j_gene: TRBJ1-4
CDR3nt: TGTGCCAGTAGTGGTCAACGCTCTGGGGCCAACGTCCTGACTTTC; CDR3aa: CASSGQRSGANVLTF; abundance: medium-sized; d_gene: -; v_gene: TRBV19; j_gene: TRBJ2-6
CDR3nt: TGTGCCTGGAAGCGGTCAGGGGCCAACGTCCTGACTTTC; CDR3aa: CAWKRSGANVLTF; abundance: -; d_gene: -; v_gene: TRBV30; j_gene: TRBJ2-6
CDR3nt: TGCAGTTTCGGACCAGAGGGAAATGAGCAGTTCTTC; CDR3aa: CSFGPEGNEQFF; abundance: -; d_gene: -; v_gene: TRBV20-1; j_gene: TRBJ2-1
CDR3nt: TGTGCCAGCAGTTCCCTGATGAACACTGAAGCTTTCTTT; CDR3aa: CASSSLMNTEAFF; abundance: few; d_gene: -; v_gene: TRBV27; j_gene: TRBJ1-1